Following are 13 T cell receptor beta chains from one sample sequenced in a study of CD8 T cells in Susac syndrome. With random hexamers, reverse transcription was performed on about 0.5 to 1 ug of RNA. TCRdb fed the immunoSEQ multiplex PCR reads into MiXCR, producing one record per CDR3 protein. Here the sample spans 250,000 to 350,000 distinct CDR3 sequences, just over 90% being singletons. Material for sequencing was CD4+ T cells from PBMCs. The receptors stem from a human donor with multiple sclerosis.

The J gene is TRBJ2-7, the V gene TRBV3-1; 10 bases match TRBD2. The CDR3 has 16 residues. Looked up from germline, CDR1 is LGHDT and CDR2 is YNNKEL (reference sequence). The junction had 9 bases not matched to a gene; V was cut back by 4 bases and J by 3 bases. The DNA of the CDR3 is TGTGCCAGCAGCCCGGGCCTAGCGGGAGCCGACTACGAGCAGTACTTC. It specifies CASSPGLAGADYEQYF.

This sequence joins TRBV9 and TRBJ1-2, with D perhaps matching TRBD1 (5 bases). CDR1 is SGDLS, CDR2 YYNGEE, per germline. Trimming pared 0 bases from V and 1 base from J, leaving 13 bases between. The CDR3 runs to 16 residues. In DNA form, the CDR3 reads TGTGCCAGCAGCGTAGCTGTAGGGGCGCTTAACTATGGCTACACCTTC. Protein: CASSVAVGALNYGYTF. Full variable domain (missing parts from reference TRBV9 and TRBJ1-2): DSGVTQTPKHLITATGQRVTLRCSPRSGDLSVYWYQQSLDQGLQFLIQYYNGEERAKGNILERFSAQQFPDLHSELNLSSLELGDSALYFCASSVAVGALNYGYTFGSGTRLTVV.

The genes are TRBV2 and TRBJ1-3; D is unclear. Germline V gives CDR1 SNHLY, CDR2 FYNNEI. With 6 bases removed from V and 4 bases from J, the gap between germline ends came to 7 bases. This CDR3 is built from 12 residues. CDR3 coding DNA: TGTGCCAGCAGGGAGACAGGAAACACCATATATTTT. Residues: CASRETGNTIYF.

CDR3 protein: CASSLGDVLYEQYF. CDR3 sequence (DNA): TGTGCCAGCAGCTTAGGGGACGTCCTCTACGAGCAGTACTTC. This chain uses TRBV7-2 with TRBJ2-7; TRBD1 or TRBD2 may be the D gene (5 bases each). Per the germline V gene, CDR1 is SGHTA and CDR2 is FQGNSA. The CDR3 totals 14 residues. The V and J ends lost 1 base and 3 bases respectively, with 10 bases between them.

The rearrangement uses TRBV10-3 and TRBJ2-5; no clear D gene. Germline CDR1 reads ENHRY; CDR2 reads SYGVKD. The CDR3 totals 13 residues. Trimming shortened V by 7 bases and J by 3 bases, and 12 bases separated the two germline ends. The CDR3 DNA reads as TGTGCCATCACTGCCCGACCTGAAGAGACCCAGTACTTC. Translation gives CAITARPEETQYF.

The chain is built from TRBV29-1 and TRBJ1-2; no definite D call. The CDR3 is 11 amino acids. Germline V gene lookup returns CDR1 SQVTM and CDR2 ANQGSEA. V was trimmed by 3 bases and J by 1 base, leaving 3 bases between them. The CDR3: CSVELNYGYTF. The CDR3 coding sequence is TGCAGCGTTGAGCTTAACTATGGCTACACCTTC.

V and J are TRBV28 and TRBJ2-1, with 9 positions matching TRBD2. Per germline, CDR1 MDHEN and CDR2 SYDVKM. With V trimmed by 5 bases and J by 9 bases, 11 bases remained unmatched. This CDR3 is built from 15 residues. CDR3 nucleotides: TGTGCCAGCAGTCTAACCGCGGGGGGGCAGGGTGAGCAGTTCTTC. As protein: CASSLTAGGQGEQFF.

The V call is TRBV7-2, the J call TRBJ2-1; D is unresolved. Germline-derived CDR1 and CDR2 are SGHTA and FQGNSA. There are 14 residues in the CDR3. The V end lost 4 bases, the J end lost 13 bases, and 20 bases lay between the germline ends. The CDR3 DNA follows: TGTGCCAGCAGCTCTGGTATTGGGCAAACCAACCAGTTCTTC. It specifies CASSSGIGQTNQFF.

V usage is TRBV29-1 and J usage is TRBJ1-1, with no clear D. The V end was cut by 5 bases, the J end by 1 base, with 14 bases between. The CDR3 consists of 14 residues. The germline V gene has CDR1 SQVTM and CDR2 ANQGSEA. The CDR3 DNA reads TGCAGCGTTCGGGAGCATACAGCGAACACTGAAGCTTTCTTT. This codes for CSVREHTANTEAFF.

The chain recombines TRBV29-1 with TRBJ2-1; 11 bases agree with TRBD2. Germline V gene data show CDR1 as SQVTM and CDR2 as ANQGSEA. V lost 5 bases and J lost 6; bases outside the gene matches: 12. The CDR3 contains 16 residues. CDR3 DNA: TGCAGCGTTTGGGCTAGCGGGGGGCCCCGGGTCAATGAGCAGTTCTTC. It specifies CSVWASGGPRVNEQFF.

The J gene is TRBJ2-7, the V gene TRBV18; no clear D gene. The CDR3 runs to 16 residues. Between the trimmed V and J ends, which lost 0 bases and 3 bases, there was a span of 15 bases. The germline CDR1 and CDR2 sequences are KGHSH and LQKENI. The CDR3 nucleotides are TGTGCCAGCTCACCACCAAGTCTTGAAGTAGGCTACGAGCAGTACTTC. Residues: CASSPPSLEVGYEQYF.

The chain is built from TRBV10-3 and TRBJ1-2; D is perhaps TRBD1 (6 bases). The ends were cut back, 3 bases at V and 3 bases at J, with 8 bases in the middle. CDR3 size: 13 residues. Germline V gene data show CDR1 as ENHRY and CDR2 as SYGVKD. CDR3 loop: CAISERGDYGYTF. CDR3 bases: TGTGCCATCAGTGAAAGGGGGGACTATGGCTACACCTTC.

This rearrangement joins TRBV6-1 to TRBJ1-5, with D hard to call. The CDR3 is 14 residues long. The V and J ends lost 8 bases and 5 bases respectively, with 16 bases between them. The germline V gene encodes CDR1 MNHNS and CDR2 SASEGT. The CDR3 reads CASSSSGGYQPQHF. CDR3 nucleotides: TGTGCCAGCTCCAGCAGTGGTGGATATCAGCCCCAGCATTTT.